Each of the 5 T cell receptor beta chains below was sequenced from the same sample in a study of blood T cell repertoires in COVID-19. Method: immunoSEQ multiplex PCR; TCRdb's copy keeps in-frame clones and lacks some. This table has fewer than 30,000 clones, under 80% appearing once. Specimen: peripheral blood. The origin of the receptors is a woman between 70 and 85 years old with active or convalescent COVID-19.

This clone came up once. The V gene is TRBV5-4, the J gene TRBJ2-4; the match to TRBD1 covers 10 bases. With V trimmed by 0 bases and J by 8 bases, 2 bases remained unmatched. The CDR3 covers 14 residues. Germline CDR1 and CDR2: SGHNT and YYREEE (reference sequence). Here the CDR3 DNA reads TGTGCCAGCAGCTTGGGACAGGGGGCGGACATTCAGTACTTC. It codes for CASSLGQGADIQYF.

J is TRBJ2-7 and V is TRBV16, with a weak D call TRBD2 (7 bases). Germline V gene data show CDR1 as KGHSY and CDR2 as FQNENV. The V and J ends lost 2 bases and 5 bases respectively, with 16 bases between them. The CDR3 covers 15 residues. The CDR3 region is CASSQRGFAGDEQYF. CDR3 bases: TGTGCCAGCAGCCAAAGGGGGTTTGCGGGAGACGAGCAGTACTTC. The full variable domain, in which reference TRBV16 and TRBJ2-7 provide the parts outside the CDR3, is GEEVAQTPKHLVRGEGQKAKLYCAPIKGHSYVFWYQQVLKNEFKFLISFQNENVFDETGMPKERFSAKCLPNSPCSLEIQATKLEDSAVYFCASSQRGFAGDEQYFGPGTRLTVT.

CDR3 loop: CASSRDREQFF. In nucleotides, the CDR3 is TGTGCCAGCAGCCGGGACAGGGAGCAGTTCTTC. V usage is TRBV5-5 and J usage is TRBJ2-1; 8 bases map to TRBD1. V gave up 4 bases and J gave up 10 bases; unmatched junction bases: 1. The CDR3 totals 11 residues. Germline V gene lookup returns CDR1 SGHKS and CDR2 YYEKEE (reference sequence). The full variable domain, its missing parts supplied by reference TRBV5-5 and TRBJ2-1, is DAGVTQSPTHLIKTRGQQVTLRCSPISGHKSVSWYQQVLGQGPQFIFQYYEKEERGRGNFPDRFSARQFPNYSSELNVNALLLGDSALYLCASSRDREQFFGPGTRLTVL.

The chain couples TRBV7-9 to TRBJ1-2, with TRBD1 as a possible D gene (5 bases). V was cut by 3 bases and J by 4 bases, with 12 bases left in between. This CDR3 has 14 amino acids. The V gene's germline CDR1 is SEHNR and CDR2 FQNEAQ (reference sequence). The DNA of the CDR3 is TGTGCCAGCAGCTTGACGGCAGGGTCCTATGGCTACACCTTC. Its protein is CASSLTAGSYGYTF. The full variable domain, its missing parts supplied by reference TRBV7-9 and TRBJ1-2, is DTGVSQNPRHKITKRGQNVTFRCDPISEHNRLYWYRQTLGQGPEFLTYFQNEAQLEKSRLLSDRFSAERPKGSFSTLEIQRTEQGDSAMYLCASSLTAGSYGYTFGSGTRLTVV.

The rearrangement uses TRBV6-5 and TRBJ1-1, with D perhaps TRBD1 (6 bases). Trimming removed 10 bases from V and 2 bases from J, with 14 bases in between. The CDR3 runs to 13 residues. CDR1 and CDR2 (germline): MNHEY, SVGAGI. DNA for the CDR3: TGTGCCAAGCTCGGGGGGCGAAACACTGAAGCTTTCTTT. It encodes CAKLGGRNTEAFF.